This TCR beta chain was obtained from a study of blood T cell repertoires in COVID-19. Study summary: Both acute and convalescent COVID-19 samples were obtained from the United States, Italy and Spain. From T cells, B-cell-depleted T cells, or PBMCs came the material, which was cDNA or gDNA.

Original data processing: Counts of nucleated cells, estimated from reference gene primer amplification, were obtained. Here immunoSEQ multiplex PCR was the method, and the copy in TCRdb shows in-frame clones only, minus some. V, J and clone size are taken as reported in that table, and D and trimming were inferred from the DNA itself. The sample includes approximately 100,000 clones, just over 85% of them seen just once. This CDR3 region has 15 residues. Trimming removed 0 bases at V and 5 bases at J, with 12 bases between. Germline V gives CDR1 SGHTS, CDR2 YDEGEE. The receptor's source is a human donor in a cohort sampled during active COVID-19. Material for sequencing was peripheral blood. V usage is TRBV5-8 and J usage is TRBJ1-3; D call uncertain. The CDR3 reads CASSLVRGSRNTIYF. CDR3 DNA: TGTGCCAGCAGCTTGGTCCGGGGTTCGCGAAACACCATATATTTT.